This T cell receptor (beta chain) is drawn from a study of radiotherapy plus CTLA-4 blockade in lung cancer. Study-level points and caveats: Tumor-derived TCR clones expanded in blood after radiotherapy plus ipilimumab.

As regards this clone: No antigen is known for it.

Clones were sequenced by immunoSEQ multiplex PCR, and TCRdb holds only the in-frame ones, with some missing. The data hold over 75,000 clones, with 83% observed a single time. V gave up 7 bases and J gave up 0 bases; unmatched junction bases: 6. The length of the CDR3 is 16 residues. Germline V gene lookup returns CDR1 MNHNY and CDR2 SVGAGI (reference sequence). Chemo-refractory metastatic non-small-cell lung cancer patients were treated with focal radiation plus CTLA-4 blockade with ipilimumab. The material was peripheral blood, obtained from a patient treated with radiotherapy plus ipilimumab. This clonotype originated in a human donor with non-small cell lung cancer who had stable disease on radiotherapy plus ipilimumab. J is TRBJ2-1 and V is TRBV6-6, with TRBD2 matching over 10 bases. This CDR3 is CASTTGLASSYNEQFF. CDR3 nucleotides: TGTGCCAGCACAACGGGACTAGCGAGCTCCTACAATGAGCAGTTCTTC.